The T cell receptor beta chain described here comes from a study of blood T cell repertoires in COVID-19. About the study: Nucleic acid was either cDNA or gDNA, and it came from T cells, B-cell-depleted T cells, or PBMCs.

Trimming removed 1 base from V and 3 bases from J, with 10 bases in between. Germline CDR1 LNHDA, CDR2 SQIVND (reference sequence). CDR3 length equals 15 residues. In the original processing: Nucleated cell counts were estimated from reference gene primer amplification. Using immunoSEQ multiplex PCR, the repertoire was profiled, and TCRdb retains in-frame clones only, with some absent. That table is the source of V, J and clone size, and D and trimming were worked out from the DNA. The table includes 300,000 or so clones, approximately 90% detected once. The chain is built from TRBV19 and TRBJ1-5; maybe TRBD1 (6 bases). The specimen sequenced was peripheral blood. This clonotype was obtained from a woman between 35 and 50 years old with acute or convalescent COVID-19. CDR3 bases: TGTGCCAGTAGTATAGGGGGGGGCCCCAATCAGCCCCAGCATTTT. As protein: CASSIGGGPNQPQHF.